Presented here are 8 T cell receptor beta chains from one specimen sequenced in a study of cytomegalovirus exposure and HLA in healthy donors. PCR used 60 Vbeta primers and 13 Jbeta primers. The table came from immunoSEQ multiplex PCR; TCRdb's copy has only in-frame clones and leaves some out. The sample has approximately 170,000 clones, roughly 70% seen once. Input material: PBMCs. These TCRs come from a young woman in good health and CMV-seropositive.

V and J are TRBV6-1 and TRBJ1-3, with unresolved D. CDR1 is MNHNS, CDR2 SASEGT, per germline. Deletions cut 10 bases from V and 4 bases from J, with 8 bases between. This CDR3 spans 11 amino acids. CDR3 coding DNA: TGTGCCATCCCGGAGGGAAACACCATATATTTT. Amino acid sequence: CAIPEGNTIYF.

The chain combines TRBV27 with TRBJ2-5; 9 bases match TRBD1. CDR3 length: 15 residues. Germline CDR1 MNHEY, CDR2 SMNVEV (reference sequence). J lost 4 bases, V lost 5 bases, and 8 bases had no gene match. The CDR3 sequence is CASSPGDRVGETQYF. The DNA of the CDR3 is TGTGCCAGCAGTCCAGGGGACAGGGTGGGAGAGACCCAGTACTTC.

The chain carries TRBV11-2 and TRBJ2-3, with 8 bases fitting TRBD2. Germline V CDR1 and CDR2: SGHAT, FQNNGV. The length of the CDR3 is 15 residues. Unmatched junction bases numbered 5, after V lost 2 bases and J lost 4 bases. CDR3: CASSLTPTSADTQYF. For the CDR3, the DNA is TGTGCCAGCAGCTTAACCCCGACTAGCGCAGATACGCAGTATTTT.

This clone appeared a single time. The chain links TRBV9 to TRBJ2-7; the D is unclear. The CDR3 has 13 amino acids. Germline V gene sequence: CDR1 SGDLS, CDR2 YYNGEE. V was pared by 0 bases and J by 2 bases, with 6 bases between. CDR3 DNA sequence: TGTGCCAGCAGCGTAGACACACCCTACGAGCAGTACTTC. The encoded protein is CASSVDTPYEQYF.

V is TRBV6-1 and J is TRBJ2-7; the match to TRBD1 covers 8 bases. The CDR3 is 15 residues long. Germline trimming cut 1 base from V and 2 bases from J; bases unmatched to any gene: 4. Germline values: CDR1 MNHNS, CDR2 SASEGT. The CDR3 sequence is CASSEVGQVTYEQYF. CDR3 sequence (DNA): TGTGCCAGCAGTGAAGTGGGACAGGTTACCTACGAGCAGTACTTC.

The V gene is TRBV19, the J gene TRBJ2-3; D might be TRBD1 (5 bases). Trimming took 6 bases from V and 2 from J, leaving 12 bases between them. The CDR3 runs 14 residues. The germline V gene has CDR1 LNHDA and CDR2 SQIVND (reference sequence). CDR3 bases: TGTGCCAGTAGGGTAGACAGACACACAGATACGCAGTATTTT. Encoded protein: CASRVDRHTDTQYF.

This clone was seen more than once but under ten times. As DNA, the CDR3 is TGCGCCAGCAGATGGGCCAGCAGTTCTGCCTACGAGCAGTACTTC. The encoded protein is CASRWASSSAYEQYF. The genes are TRBV5-1 and TRBJ2-7; D unresolved. CDR1 is SGHRS and CDR2 is YFSETQ in the germline V gene. This CDR3 region has 15 residues. The V gene lost 5 bases and the J gene lost 2 bases, with 17 bases spanning the gap.

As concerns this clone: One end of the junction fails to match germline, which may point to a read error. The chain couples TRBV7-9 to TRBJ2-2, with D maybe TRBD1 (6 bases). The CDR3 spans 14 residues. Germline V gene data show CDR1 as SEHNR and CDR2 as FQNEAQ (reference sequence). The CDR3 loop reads CSSSRTQGPGELFF. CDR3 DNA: TGTTCCAGCAGCCGGACTCAGGGGCCCGGGGAGCTGTTTTTT.